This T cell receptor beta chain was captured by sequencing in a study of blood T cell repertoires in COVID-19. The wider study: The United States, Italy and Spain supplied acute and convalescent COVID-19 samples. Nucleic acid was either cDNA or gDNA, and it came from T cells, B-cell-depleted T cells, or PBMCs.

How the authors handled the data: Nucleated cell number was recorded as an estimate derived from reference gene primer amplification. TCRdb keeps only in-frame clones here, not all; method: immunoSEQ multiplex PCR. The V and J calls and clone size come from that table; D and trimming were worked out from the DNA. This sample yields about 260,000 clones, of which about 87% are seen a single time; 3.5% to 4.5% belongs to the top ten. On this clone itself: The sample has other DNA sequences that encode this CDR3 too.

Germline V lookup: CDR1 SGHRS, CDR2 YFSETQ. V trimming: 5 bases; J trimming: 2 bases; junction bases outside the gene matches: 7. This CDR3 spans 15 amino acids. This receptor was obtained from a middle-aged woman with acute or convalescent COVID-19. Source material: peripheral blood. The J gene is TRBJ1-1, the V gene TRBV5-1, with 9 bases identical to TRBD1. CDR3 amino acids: CASSSGTGRNTEAFF. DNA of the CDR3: TGCGCCAGCAGTTCCGGGACAGGGAGAAACACTGAAGCTTTCTTT.